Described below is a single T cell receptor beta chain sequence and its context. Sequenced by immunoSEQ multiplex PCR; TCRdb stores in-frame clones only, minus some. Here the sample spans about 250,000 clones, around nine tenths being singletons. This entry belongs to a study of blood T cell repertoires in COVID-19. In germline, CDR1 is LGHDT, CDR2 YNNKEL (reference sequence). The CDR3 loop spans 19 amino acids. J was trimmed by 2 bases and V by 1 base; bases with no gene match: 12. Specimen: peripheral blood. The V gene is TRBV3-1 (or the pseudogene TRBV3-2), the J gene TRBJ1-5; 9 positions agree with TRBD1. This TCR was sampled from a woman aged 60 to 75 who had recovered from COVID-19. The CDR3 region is CASSQGRWTGVSGNQPQHF. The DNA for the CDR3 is TGTGCCAGCAGCCAAGGCCGGTGGACAGGGGTATCGGGCAATCAGCCCCAGCATTTT.